These T cell receptor beta chains were read from a single sample in a study of cytomegalovirus exposure and HLA in healthy donors. Profiled with immunoSEQ multiplex PCR; TCRdb holds only in-frame clones, not every one. Seen here are 150,000 to 200,000 clones, approximately 82% observed once, and the top ten hold 8.5%. Sequencing input: PBMCs. These receptors were obtained from a male donor in good health and CMV-seropositive. The CDR3 runs from the conserved cysteine through the conserved F or W. A D gene is named only where the DNA matches it firmly. Only some rows state a clone size, as once, few, many or a class for expanded clones.

cdr3_nt: TGTGCCACCAGCAGACGACAGGGGGGCGACGAGCAGTACTTC
cdr3_aa: CATSRRQGGDEQYF
d_call: TRBD1
v_call: TRBV15
j_call: TRBJ2-7
clone_size: few

cdr3_nt: TGCGCCAGCAGCGTTGGGACAGTCGTCTCCTACGAGCAGTACTTC
cdr3_aa: CASSVGTVVSYEQYF
d_call: TRBD1
v_call: TRBV5-1
j_call: TRBJ2-7
clone_size: .

cdr3_nt: TGTGCCATCTCCGAGGGACAGATGGTGTACACTGAAGCTTTCTTT
cdr3_aa: CAISEGQMVYTEAFF
d_call: TRBD1
v_call: TRBV10-3
j_call: TRBJ1-1
clone_size: .

cdr3_nt: TGTGCCAGCTCACTCAAACCAACACCCGCGAACACTGAAGCTTTCTTT
cdr3_aa: CASSLKPTPANTEAFF
d_call: .
v_call: TRBV18
j_call: TRBJ1-1
clone_size: once

cdr3_nt: TGTGCCAGCAGCTTGTGGGGACTAGCCAGCAATGAGCAGTTCTTC
cdr3_aa: CASSLWGLASNEQFF
d_call: TRBD2
v_call: TRBV5-8
j_call: TRBJ2-1
clone_size: .

cdr3_nt: TGCGCCAGCAGCCAAGGATCAGAGATCGGGGGCTACACCTTC
cdr3_aa: CASSQGSEIGGYTF
d_call: .
v_call: TRBV4-3
j_call: TRBJ1-2
clone_size: .

cdr3_nt: TGTGCCAGCAGCGTAGCCGGTTCGAATGAAAAACTGTTTTTT
cdr3_aa: CASSVAGSNEKLFF
d_call: .
v_call: TRBV9
j_call: TRBJ1-4
clone_size: .

cdr3_nt: TGTGCCAGTAGTATGGTGAGGCGGGACAGGAGAAGGTACGAGCAGTACTTC
cdr3_aa: CASSMVRRDRRRYEQYF
d_call: TRBD1
v_call: TRBV19
j_call: TRBJ2-7
clone_size: .

cdr3_nt: TGTGCCAGTAGTTTACGGACTAGCGGGAGCGGGGAGCAGTACTTC
cdr3_aa: CASSLRTSGSGEQYF
d_call: TRBD2
v_call: TRBV19
j_call: TRBJ2-7
clone_size: .

cdr3_nt: TGTGCCAGCAGCCCGGGACAGGGGGCGCGCGAGCAGTACTTC
cdr3_aa: CASSPGQGAREQYF
d_call: TRBD1
v_call: TRBV11-2
j_call: TRBJ2-7
clone_size: .

cdr3_nt: TGTGCCAGTAGTGTCAGAAGCTCTGGAAACACCATATATTTT
cdr3_aa: CASSVRSSGNTIYF
d_call: .
v_call: TRBV19
j_call: TRBJ1-3
clone_size: .

cdr3_nt: TGTGCCAGCAGTTACTCATTTGGGACAGGGAAAGAAAAACTGTTTTTT
cdr3_aa: CASSYSFGTGKEKLFF
d_call: TRBD1
v_call: TRBV6-5
j_call: TRBJ1-4
clone_size: .

cdr3_nt: TGTGCCAGCAGTTTAGTCAGGGTAAAAGCAGGCGAGCAGTACTTC
cdr3_aa: CASSLVRVKAGEQYF
d_call: .
v_call: TRBV27
j_call: TRBJ2-7
clone_size: .

cdr3_nt: TGTGCCAGCAGTGTTGAGGCTAGCGGGCACAATGAGCAGTTCTTC
cdr3_aa: CASSVEASGHNEQFF
d_call: TRBD2
v_call: TRBV6-4
j_call: TRBJ2-1
clone_size: .

cdr3_nt: TGTGCCAGCAGTCCGACAGGGAAGAACACCGGGGAGCTGTTTTTT
cdr3_aa: CASSPTGKNTGELFF
d_call: TRBD1
v_call: TRBV25-1
j_call: TRBJ2-2
clone_size: .

cdr3_nt: TGTGCCAGCAGCACCTCGCGGGGCCGCGAGCAGTACTTC
cdr3_aa: CASSTSRGREQYF
d_call: .
v_call: TRBV27
j_call: TRBJ2-7
clone_size: .